The 7 T cell receptor beta chains below come from one sample, sequenced in a study of blood T cell repertoires in COVID-19. Clones were sequenced by immunoSEQ multiplex PCR, and TCRdb holds only the in-frame ones, with some missing. The sample consists of roughly 100,000 clones, around four fifths of them appearing once. Sequences were obtained from peripheral blood. These receptors were obtained from a woman in her 70s with acute or convalescent COVID-19.

This clone was seen a handful of times. The rearrangement links TRBV30 to TRBJ2-7; no reliable D call. CDR1 and CDR2 from the germline V gene are GTSNPN and SVGIG (reference sequence). Trimming pared 5 bases from V and 3 bases from J, leaving 8 bases between. CDR3 size: 11 residues. The CDR3 region has the DNA TGTGCCTGGGCCGGTAGCTACGAGCAGTACTTC. As protein: CAWAGSYEQYF.

The rearrangement joins TRBV4-1 to TRBJ1-5, with 8 bases fitting TRBD1. CDR1 MGHRA and CDR2 YSYEKL come from the germline V gene. This CDR3 is built from 18 residues. The V gene end was trimmed by 3 bases and the J gene end by 7 bases; junction bases not matched to a gene: 17. The CDR3 nucleotides read TGCGCCAGCAGCCAGTCCCTCTTTACCCAGGGGGCTATGCAGCCCCAGCATTTT. It specifies CASSQSLFTQGAMQPQHF.

The CDR3 region is CSVRTPNTGELFF. CDR3 coding DNA: TGCAGCGTTAGGACACCGAACACCGGGGAGCTGTTTTTT. This chain joins TRBV29-1 and TRBJ2-2, with D possibly being TRBD1 (5 bases). Germline CDR1 SQVTM, CDR2 ANQGSEA. Trimming removed 5 bases at V and 0 bases at J, with 7 bases between. CDR3 length equals 13 residues.

This sequence joins TRBV7-7 and TRBJ2-5; tentatively, D is TRBD1 (5 bases). Germline V CDR1 and CDR2: SSHAT, FNYEAQ (reference sequence). CDR3 length: 14 residues. V was clipped by 5 bases and J by 4 bases, with 14 bases between them. The CDR3 DNA reads as TGTGCCAGCAGCCCTGCAGGGATGGGAGAGACCCAGTACTTC. It yields the protein CASSPAGMGETQYF. Drawing the rest from reference TRBV7-7 and TRBJ2-5, the complete variable domain is GAGVSQSPRYKVTKRGQDVTLRCDPISSHATLYWYQQALGQGPEFLTYFNYEAQPDKSGLPSDRFSAERPEGSISTLTIQRTEQRDSAMYRCASSPAGMGETQYFGPGTRLLVL.

The V and J genes are TRBV6-2 or TRBV6-3 and TRBJ2-1; no definite D call. The V end lost 5 bases, the J end lost 4 bases, and 9 bases lay between the germline ends. Germline V gives CDR1 MNHEY, CDR2 SVGEGT. This CDR3 is built from 13 residues. The CDR3 protein is CASSRQAYNEQFF. For the CDR3, the DNA is TGTGCCAGCAGTAGGCAGGCATACAATGAGCAGTTCTTC.

The V and J genes are TRBV19 and TRBJ1-4, with D perhaps TRBD1 (6 bases). The CDR3 length is 15 residues. In germline, CDR1 is LNHDA, CDR2 SQIVND (reference sequence). Between the trimmed V and J ends, which lost 3 bases and 5 bases, there was a span of 13 bases. CDR3 region: CASSIPGQINEKLFF. CDR3 DNA sequence: TGTGCCAGTAGTATCCCCGGACAGATAAATGAAAAACTGTTTTTT.

This clone was recorded at least ten times. The genes are TRBV6-5 and TRBJ2-7, with D maybe TRBD1 (5 bases). Trimming removed 10 bases from V and 0 bases from J, with 16 bases in between. The V gene's germline CDR1 is MNHEY and CDR2 SVGAGI. This CDR3 has 14 amino acids. The CDR3 loop reads CATLWTLHSYEQYF. CDR3 in DNA: TGTGCCACCTTATGGACACTTCACTCCTACGAGCAGTACTTC.